This TCR beta chain appears in the sequencing data of a study of blood T cell repertoires in COVID-19. Study-wide background: The United States, Italy and Spain provided the acute and convalescent COVID-19 samples. From T cells, B-cell-depleted T cells, or PBMCs came the material, which was cDNA or gDNA.

Per the authors' pipeline: Amplification with reference gene primers provided the estimates of nucleated cell counts. Sequencing used immunoSEQ multiplex PCR; TCRdb keeps in-frame clones, though not all of them. D and trimming come from the DNA, and the V and J calls and clone size come from that table. The sample has under 300,000 clones; almost 85% are singletons. The length of the CDR3 is 12 residues. CDR1 is SQVTM and CDR2 is ANQGSEA in the germline V gene. V dropped 1 base and J dropped 5 bases, with 8 bases sitting between them. In assigning cohorts, the study relied on participant-reported clinical history.

The source material was PBMCs or T cells enriched from blood (not recorded which). The chain combines TRBV29-1 with TRBJ2-5; perhaps TRBD1 as D (6 bases). This sequence originates from a man aged 40-49 years who had recovered from COVID-19. The CDR3, as DNA: TGCAGCGTTGAAGGGGGGCCGGAGACCCAGTACTTC. Its translation is CSVEGGPETQYF.